The T cell receptor beta chain under discussion was sequenced for a study of blood T cell repertoires in COVID-19. CDR1 MDHEN and CDR2 SYDVKM come from the germline V gene. The CDR3 totals 15 residues. V lost 6 bases, J lost 4 bases, and 8 bases stayed unmatched. In the original analysis: Scientists estimated how many nucleated cells there were by amplifying reference gene primers. Method: immunoSEQ multiplex PCR; TCRdb's copy keeps in-frame clones and lacks some. That table gives V, J and clone size, and the DNA gave D and trimming. This sample carries about 89,000 clones, about 80% of them seen once, and the ten largest clones take about half.

The sample was peripheral blood. This TCR derives from a human donor in a cohort sampled during active COVID-19. V is TRBV28 and J is TRBJ1-5, with 8 positions matching TRBD1. The CDR3 DNA reads TGTGCCAGCAGCCCAGGGGGCGGACCTAATCAGCCCCAGCATTTT. Protein product: CASSPGGGPNQPQHF. Full variable domain (outside the CDR3, taken from reference TRBV28 and TRBJ1-5): DVKVTQSSRYLVKRTGEKVFLECVQDMDHENMFWYRQDPGLGLRLIYFSYDVKMKEKGDIPEGYSVSREKKERFSLILESASTNQTSMYLCASSPGGGPNQPQHFGDGTRLSIL.